What follows are 27 T cell receptor beta chains derived from one specimen sequenced in a study of radiotherapy plus CTLA-4 blockade in lung cancer. Assay used: immunoSEQ multiplex PCR; TCRdb lists only in-frame clones, some missing. The table includes 65,000 to 85,000 clones, 70% to 85% detected once. This material consisted of peripheral blood, taken from a patient treated with radiotherapy plus ipilimumab. The receptors originated from a human donor with non-small cell lung cancer whose response to radiotherapy plus ipilimumab could not be evaluated.

This clone appeared a single time. One end of the junction does not line up with germline, which may come from a read error. This sequence joins TRBV19 and TRBJ1-1; 7 nucleotides align to TRBD1. Looked up from germline, CDR1 is LNHDA and CDR2 is SQIVND (reference sequence). This CDR3 has 14 amino acids. The CDR3 bases are TGTGCCAGTAGTATAACAGGGGCGAACTCTGAAGCTTTCTTT. Its protein product is CASSITGANSEAFF.

The rearrangement joins TRBV5-1 to TRBJ1-6, with D perhaps TRBD1 (6 bases). CDR1 is SGHRS, CDR2 YFSETQ, per germline. The CDR3 length is 15 residues. Trimming removed 2 bases from V and 6 bases from J, with 12 bases in between. The CDR3 spells CASSFGDRLNSPLHF. CDR3 nucleotides: TGCGCCAGCAGCTTTGGAGACAGGCTTAATTCACCCCTCCACTTT.

This sequence joins TRBV6-6 and TRBJ2-7; 9 nucleotides align to TRBD2. The V and J ends lost 3 bases and 4 bases, in that order; junction bases with no gene match: 7. Looked up from germline, CDR1 is MNHNY and CDR2 is SVGAGI (reference sequence). The CDR3 spans 15 residues. The CDR3 region is CASSYGSGSGYEQYF. The CDR3 nucleotides read TGTGCCAGCAGTTATGGTAGCGGGAGTGGATACGAGCAGTACTTC.

This chain uses TRBV5-4 with TRBJ2-7; 11 bases are a match to TRBD1. The CDR3 is made up of 16 amino acids. Germline V gives CDR1 SGHNT, CDR2 YYREEE (reference sequence). J was trimmed by 3 bases and V by 2 bases; bases with no gene match: 7. The CDR3 DNA sequence: TGTGCCAGCAGCTTTATTTCCGGGACAGGGGGCTACGAGCAGTACTTC. Translation gives CASSFISGTGGYEQYF.

CDR3 bases: TGTGCCTGGAGTTACGGGACATCCCGAAACACCATATATTTT. It is translated as CAWSYGTSRNTIYF. The chain uses TRBV30 and TRBJ1-3; perhaps TRBD1 as D (6 bases). V was trimmed by 2 bases and J by 5 bases, leaving 13 bases between them. Germline V lookup: CDR1 GTSNPN, CDR2 SVGIG (reference sequence). This CDR3 is built from 14 residues.

The chain uses TRBV14 and TRBJ2-2, with 8 bases that match TRBD1. CDR3 length: 16 amino acids. Losses at the gene ends were 4 bases for V and 4 bases for J; bases not matched to a gene: 8. CDR1 and CDR2 from the germline V gene are SGHDN and FVKESK. Written as DNA, the CDR3 is TGTGCCAGCAGCCCCCACGGGACAGGATTCACCGGGGAGCTGTTTTTT. Protein sequence: CASSPHGTGFTGELFF.

The chain recombines TRBV6-1 with TRBJ1-2; 8 bases line up with TRBD1. CDR3 length: 15 residues. V shed 7 bases, J shed 8 bases, and the junction held 15 bases outside the gene matches. The germline gives CDR1 MNHNS, CDR2 SASEGT. The CDR3 sequence is CASTTGADRGGGYTF. Here the CDR3 DNA reads TGTGCCAGCACCACTGGGGCTGACAGGGGAGGGGGCTACACCTTC.

This chain connects TRBV29-1 to TRBJ2-7, with D maybe TRBD2 (5 bases). Trimming pared 3 bases from V and 3 bases from J, leaving 12 bases between. CDR3 size: 13 residues. The germline V gene encodes CDR1 SQVTM and CDR2 ANQGSEA. The DNA for the CDR3 is TGCAGCGTTGAGGTCGAAAGCGGCTACGAGCAGTACTTC. It translates to CSVEVESGYEQYF.

This chain joins TRBV5-5 and TRBJ1-2; 7 bases agree with TRBD1. The CDR3 is made up of 13 amino acids. Germline values: CDR1 SGHKS, CDR2 YYEKEE (reference sequence). J gave up 5 bases and V 4 bases, and 5 bases lay outside the gene matches. Written as DNA, the CDR3 is TGTGCCAGCAGCGCCCGGACAGGATATGGCTACACCTTC. Encoded protein: CASSARTGYGYTF.

The chain uses TRBV7-2 and TRBJ2-1; possibly TRBD1 for D (5 bases). Trimming took off 4 bases at V and 6 bases at J, with 22 bases between the two ends. This CDR3 spans 17 amino acids. Germline CDR1 reads SGHTA; CDR2 reads FQGNSA. The DNA for the CDR3 is TGTGCCAGCAGCTGGTTGAGTGGGGCTAGTAATCCCAATGAGCAGTTCTTC. It codes for CASSWLSGASNPNEQFF.

The chain uses TRBV27 and TRBJ2-1; 10 bases align to TRBD2. V was clipped by 6 bases and J by 7 bases; unmatched bases: 6. CDR3 length: 14 residues. Germline V gives CDR1 MNHEY, CDR2 SMNVEV (reference sequence). This CDR3 is CASSVAGGWNEQFF. The CDR3 DNA reads TGTGCCAGCAGCGTAGCGGGGGGATGGAATGAGCAGTTCTTC.

Only a few counts were recorded for this clone. The rearrangement joins TRBV6-6 to TRBJ1-6; D unresolved. The CDR3 is 13 residues long. The V and J ends lost 7 bases and 6 bases respectively, with 10 bases between them. Germline CDR1 and CDR2: MNHNY and SVGAGI (reference sequence). CDR3 in DNA: TGTGCCAGCACGCAAGCCTTTAATTCACCCCTCCACTTT. Its protein product is CASTQAFNSPLHF.

This clone was recorded a few times. V gene TRBV7-6 combines with J gene TRBJ2-3; D not resolved. CDR3 length equals 13 residues. CDR1 and CDR2 from the germline V gene are SGHVS and FNYEAQ. V lost 5 bases to trimming and J lost 6 bases, with 12 bases between them. CDR3 nucleotide sequence: TGTGCCAGCAGCCGGTTCTCCTTGGATACGCAGTATTTT. Amino acid sequence: CASSRFSLDTQYF.

The sample holds a few counts of this clone. The genes are TRBV28 and TRBJ1-5; D is perhaps TRBD1 (5 bases). V lost 4 bases and J lost 0, with 13 bases in between. CDR3 length: 16 amino acids. Germline-derived CDR1 and CDR2 are MDHEN and SYDVKM. The CDR3 DNA follows: TGTGCCAGCAGTTCCGCGGGGGGGTATAGCAATCAGCCCCAGCATTTT. Amino acids: CASSSAGGYSNQPQHF.

This chain joins TRBV2 and TRBJ2-5; 7 bases are shared with TRBD2. CDR3 length: 13 amino acids. Germline CDR1 reads SNHLY; CDR2 reads FYNNEI. With 6 bases clipped from V and 5 bases from J, the junction kept 6 bases outside the gene matches. The CDR3 is CASRQLRGETQYF. CDR3 bases: TGTGCCAGCAGGCAGCTGCGGGGGGAGACCCAGTACTTC.

This clone was picked up one time. The rearrangement uses TRBV19 and TRBJ1-6, with a possible D match to TRBD1 (5 bases). This CDR3 has 14 residues. Trimming shortened V by 4 bases and J by 7 bases, and 11 bases separated the two germline ends. Looked up from germline, CDR1 is LNHDA and CDR2 is SQIVND (reference sequence). CDR3 nucleotides: TGTGCCAGTAGTAGGCGGGACCGGAATTCACCCCTCCACTTT. Its protein is CASSRRDRNSPLHF.

Comments on this clone: A junction boundary mismatches the germline segment, possibly from a read error. The same CDR3 arises from other DNA sequences in this sample as well. This chain joins TRBV14 and TRBJ2-7, with 8 bases aligning to TRBD1. The CDR3 consists of 16 residues. The germline CDR1 and CDR2 sequences are SGHDN and FVKESK. CDR3 residues: CASSRLVFDRGKTANF. The CDR3 coding sequence is TGTGCCAGCAGCCGGCTAGTGTTCGACAGGGGTAAGACGGCGAACTTC.

In the case of this clone: An end of the junction does not agree with germline; a read error may underlie this. The chain uses TRBV5-1 and TRBJ2-7, with D unclear. This CDR3 has 14 residues. The V gene's germline CDR1 is SGHRS and CDR2 YFSETQ. CDR3 residues: CVSSFTGMTYEQYF. The CDR3 DNA follows: TGCGTCAGCAGCTTTACGGGTATGACCTACGAGCAGTACTTC.

This clone was counted once. The chain combines TRBV5-1 with TRBJ2-3, with a possible D match to TRBD2 (6 bases). This CDR3 comprises 15 residues. V dropped 3 bases and J dropped 2 bases, with 13 bases sitting between them. Germline loops: CDR1 SGHRS, CDR2 YFSETQ. CDR3 region: CASSSLAGLTDTQYF. In nucleotides, the CDR3 is TGCGCCAGCAGCTCACTCGCGGGGCTCACAGATACGCAGTATTTT.

The chain uses TRBV7-6 and TRBJ2-3; D is perhaps TRBD2 (5 bases). Germline V gives CDR1 SGHVS, CDR2 FNYEAQ. This CDR3 region has 17 residues. The ends were cut back, 4 bases at V and 2 bases at J, with 19 bases in the middle. The CDR3 loop reads CASSSAVGSGSTDTQYF. CDR3 nucleotide sequence: TGTGCCAGCAGCTCCGCAGTGGGATCGGGATCCACAGATACGCAGTATTTT.

This chain uses TRBV28 with TRBJ2-7; possibly TRBD1 for D (5 bases). The CDR3 has 13 amino acids. Germline V gene lookup returns CDR1 MDHEN and CDR2 SYDVKM. V shed 5 bases and J shed 3 bases, with 11 bases lying between them. The CDR3 is CASSPDSRYEQYF. The CDR3 nucleotides are TGTGCCAGCAGTCCAGACAGCCGCTACGAGCAGTACTTC.

The rearrangement links TRBV7-9 to TRBJ2-3; 10 nucleotides agree with TRBD1. Germline CDR1 reads SEHNR; CDR2 reads FQNEAQ (reference sequence). This CDR3 is built from 16 residues. With 2 bases clipped from V and 0 bases from J, the junction kept 2 bases outside the gene matches. CDR3 region: CASSLKGQGSTDTQYF. CDR3 bases: TGTGCCAGCAGCTTAAAGGGACAGGGGAGCACAGATACGCAGTATTTT.

This clone has just a few counts. The J gene is TRBJ2-2, the V gene TRBV6-5; D ambiguous. The CDR3 covers 15 residues. Germline V gives CDR1 MNHEY, CDR2 SVGAGI. Trimming left V 3 bases short and J 0 bases short, with 8 bases between. The chain's CDR3 is CASSYVSTNTGELFF. The CDR3 nucleotides are TGTGCCAGCAGTTATGTCAGTACGAACACCGGGGAGCTGTTTTTT.

The chain uses TRBV23-1 and TRBJ1-2, with TRBD1 matching 9 bases. TRBV23-1 is reported as an ORF; its role is uncertain. V shed 1 base, J shed 6 bases, and the junction held 0 bases outside the gene matches. The CDR3 is 13 amino acids. DNA for the CDR3: TGCGCCAGCAGTCAATGGACAGGGGATGGCTACACCTTC. As protein: CASSQWTGDGYTF.

The rearrangement links TRBV5-5 to TRBJ2-5; 11 bases fit TRBD1. Germline trimming cut 5 bases from V and 7 bases from J; bases unmatched to any gene: 10. Germline lookup yields CDR1 SGHKS and CDR2 YYEKEE (reference sequence). The CDR3 is 15 amino acids. The CDR3 here is CASSSGTGGAGTQYF. The CDR3 coding sequence is TGTGCCAGCAGTTCCGGGACAGGGGGTGCAGGGACCCAGTACTTC. The whole variable domain, filled in from reference TRBV5-5 and TRBJ2-5, reads DAGVTQSPTHLIKTRGQQVTLRCSPISGHKSVSWYQQVLGQGPQFIFQYYEKEERGRGNFPDRFSARQFPNYSSELNVNALLLGDSALYLCASSSGTGGAGTQYFGPGTRLLVL.

The V and J genes are TRBV6-5 and TRBJ2-1; D remains ambiguous. The CDR3 is 15 amino acids. CDR1 and CDR2 (germline): MNHEY, SVGAGI. The V end was cut by 2 bases, the J end by 6 bases, with 14 bases between. CDR3: CASSYGPERLNEQFF. The CDR3 DNA is TGTGCCAGCAGTTACGGTCCAGAGAGGCTCAATGAGCAGTTCTTC.

The V and J genes are TRBV9 and TRBJ2-5, with 10 bases identical to TRBD1. V was pared by 0 bases and J by 5 bases, with 10 bases of the junction left unmatched. The CDR3 totals 17 residues. CDR1 and CDR2 (germline): SGDLS, YYNGEE. CDR3 nucleotides: TGTGCCAGCAGCGTAGGAGGGGGGACAGGGGTGGGGGAGACCCAGTACTTC. It translates to CASSVGGGTGVGETQYF. The full variable domain, in which reference TRBV9 and TRBJ2-5 provide the parts outside the CDR3, is DSGVTQTPKHLITATGQRVTLRCSPRSGDLSVYWYQQSLDQGLQFLIQYYNGEERAKGNILERFSAQQFPDLHSELNLSSLELGDSALYFCASSVGGGTGVGETQYFGPGTRLLVL.